This T cell receptor beta chain was captured in a study of OX40 agonist ivuxolimab in advanced cancers. Libraries were prepared by immunoSEQ multiplex PCR; TCRdb keeps only in-frame clonotypes and omits some of them. Of approximately 77,000 clones in the sample, around 90% were seen once. CDR1 LGHNA and CDR2 YSLEER come from the germline V gene. CDR3 size: 16 residues. J gave up 6 bases and V 5 bases, and 7 bases lay outside the gene matches. The chain has TRBV4-3 and TRBJ2-3; TRBD2 matches at 14 bases. The sample in question was CD4+ or CD8+ T cells sorted from blood, obtained in a trial of the OX40 agonist ivuxolimab. The TCR originated in an adult with an advanced solid tumor such as melanoma, head and neck, liver or kidney cancer. Here the CDR3 reads CASSATSGGAGDTQYF. CDR3 DNA sequence: TGCGCCAGCAGCGCGACTAGCGGGGGGGCCGGGGATACGCAGTATTTT.